This TCR beta chain was sequenced for a study of T cells in Graves' hyperthyroidism and ophthalmopathy. For the study at large: Peripheral blood sampling occurred at initial diagnosis, before any treatment. General study results and limits: Researchers found most expanded thyroid clonotypes above 0.001 in blood as well.

For this clonotype: Its antigen is not identified.

Ophthalmopathy cases met thresholds of Clinical Activity Score at least 3, NOSPECS grade at least 4 and duration under 3 months. PBMCs were obtained from 9 to 10 ml fresh peripheral blood. V lost 6 bases, J lost 16 bases, and 19 bases lay in between. CDR3 length equals 12 residues. RNA transcripts provided the source from which TCR beta CDR3 regions were amplified. HTBI primers were used for first-round RT-PCR of the TCR CDR3. TCRdb processed the multiplex PCR reads anew with MiXCR; each CDR3 protein has one entry. The table shows about 480,000 distinct CDR3 sequences, with roughly 25% occurring only once.

The gene calls are TRBV12-3 or TRBV12-4 and TRBJ1-3; D unresolved. Sequenced material: blood. The receptor's source is a woman aged 30 to 39 with Graves' ophthalmopathy. This CDR3 reads CASSLSGNTVYF. The DNA for the CDR3 is TGTGCCAGCAGCCTATCTGGAAACACCGTGTATTTT.